This is a list of T cell receptor beta chains from one sample in a study of T cell repertoires in cytomegalovirus infection. These receptors have no known antigen. TCRdb used MiXCR to reprocess the reads, holding one entry per CDR3 protein. Counted here are 550,000 to 850,000 distinct CDR3 sequences, about 33% occurring once; the ten biggest clones make up about 20%. The material sequenced was cultured PBMCs, taken from culture after CMV antigen stimulation. The source of these receptors is a human donor in good health (CMV status not recorded). Some clones in this sample may be carry-over from other donors' samples. CDR3s leave out the opening cysteine and the closing phenylalanine or tryptophan.

v_call cdr3_aa
TRBV5-4 ASRSGGRDLNTEAF
TRBV7-2 ASSLGLGSTDTQY
TRBV5-6 ASSPLGGHDVPNNEQF
TRBV27 ASSLFGGFGYNSPLH
TRBV7-6 ASSPPVSGVSPLH
TRBV4-1 ASSQPGQKSYEQY
TRBV20-1 SALPQGQSSYEQY
TRBV11-2 ASSLPGISEAF
TRBV4-1 ASSQEEGYGYT
TRBV6-5 ASSPTLAGATEAF
TRBV9 ARGTGRGNTIY
TRBV7-4 ASSPGLAGRIQETQY
TRBV25-1 ASSLMGYDAF
TRBV2 ASSAYPDSNYEQY
TRBV12-3/TRBV12-4 ASGQGVSGGELF
TRBV10-3 AIRRADDGYT
TRBV5-4 ASSFTSGSAQETQY
TRBV6-1 ASSRGGRGGYEQY
TRBV27 ASSLSAPGVGQPQH
TRBV29-1 SVGTGISGELF
TRBV28 ASSPADSFRGYT
TRBV6-1 ASSELAGQGADEQY
TRBV6-1 ASSERSSVPEAF
TRBV5-5 ASSLGDPRTDTQY
TRBV12-3/TRBV12-4 ASRRGRGLAPTDTQY
TRBV20-1 SASDFSYNEQF
TRBV5-1 ASAVGTGFSPLH
TRBV29-1 SVAQGVNNQPQH
TRBV10-3 AISSGFTEKLF
TRBV7-9 ASSSVLAGLDTQY
TRBV7-2 ASSWLGGGTGELF
TRBV12-3/TRBV12-4 ASRRQGSDQPQH
TRBV18 ASSPLVGQNTGELF
TRBV7-2 ASSPDRGAGYT
TRBV6-6 ASSSGQGHSNQPQH
TRBV4-3 ASSQANSYNEQF
TRBV3-1 ASSQGLGQGTNQPQH
TRBV20-1 SAPEAREVNDEQF
TRBV6-2/TRBV6-3 ASTLRAGAMNTEAF
TRBV7-2 ASSTHRGIRIEQF
TRBV4-1 ASSQPPSGNTIY
TRBV14 ASSQDGAGRLGVNTEAF
TRBV4-3 ASSHLAGGSGEQY
TRBV18 ASSPWEGEQY
TRBV27 ASSPIGGAYGYT
TRBV10-3 AIRVGTGGYNEQF
TRBV2 ASRSWADYGYT
TRBV10-3 AISDTGNTIY
TRBV6-2/TRBV6-3 ASSYLSGYTDTQY
TRBV6-1 ASSEGRGQLAF
TRBV20-1 SALDWYNEQF
TRBV4-2 ASSQGGLSGANVLT
TRBV7-9 ASRGLGDSPLH